This TCR beta chain was captured by sequencing in a study of monozygotic twins with inflammatory bowel disease. CDR1 SGHTA and CDR2 FQGNSA come from the germline V gene. The CDR3 totals 14 residues. TCRdb re-called the 5' RACE reads and catalogs CDR3 proteins one per entry, DNA excluded. Its listing shows some 160,000 distinct CDR3 sequences. The receptor was isolated from a human donor with ulcerative colitis or Crohn's disease, or a healthy co-twin of an affected twin (not recorded which). The chain employs TRBV7-2 and TRBJ1-6; the TCRdb call, TRBD1, lacks DNA for checking. Sequencing input: blood. CDR3 residues: CASSFGQLNSPLHF.